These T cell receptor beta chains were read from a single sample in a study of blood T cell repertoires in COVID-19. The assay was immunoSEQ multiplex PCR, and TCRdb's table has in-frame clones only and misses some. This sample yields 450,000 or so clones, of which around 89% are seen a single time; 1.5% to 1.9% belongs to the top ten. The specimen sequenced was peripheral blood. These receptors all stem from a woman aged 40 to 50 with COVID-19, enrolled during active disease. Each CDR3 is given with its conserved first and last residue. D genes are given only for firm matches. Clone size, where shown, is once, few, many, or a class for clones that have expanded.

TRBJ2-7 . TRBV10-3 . CATRDSHEQYF TGTGCGACCCGGGATTCCCACGAGCAGTACTTC
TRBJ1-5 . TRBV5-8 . CASSLEGGGSNQPQHF TGTGCCAGCAGCTTGGAGGGAGGCGGAAGCAATCAGCCCCAGCATTTT
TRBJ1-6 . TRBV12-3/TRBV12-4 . CASQLAHNSPLHF TGTGCCAGCCAGTTGGCCCATAATTCACCCCTCCACTTT
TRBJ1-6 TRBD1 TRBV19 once CASSGQGNSPLHF TGTGCCAGTAGTGGACAGGGCAATTCACCCCTCCACTTT
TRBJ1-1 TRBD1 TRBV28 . CASSPLWTGNTEAFF TGTGCCAGCAGTCCTCTCTGGACAGGGAACACTGAAGCTTTCTTT
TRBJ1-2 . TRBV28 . CASSLPTPGGLGYTF TGTGCCAGCAGTTTACCAACCCCCGGAGGTCTTGGCTACACCTTC
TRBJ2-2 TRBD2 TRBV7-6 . CASSSRAGPGTGELFF TGTGCCAGCAGCTCCCGAGCGGGGCCCGGCACCGGGGAGCTGTTTTTT
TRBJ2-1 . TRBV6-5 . CASSSPGRGNEQFF TGTGCCAGCAGTTCGCCGGGCAGGGGCAATGAGCAGTTCTTC
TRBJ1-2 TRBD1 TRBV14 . CASSQTRQGNYGYTF TGTGCCAGCAGCCAAACGAGACAGGGTAACTATGGCTACACCTTC
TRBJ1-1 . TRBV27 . CASSFSGRETEAFF TGTGCCAGCAGTTTTAGCGGGCGGGAAACTGAAGCTTTCTTT
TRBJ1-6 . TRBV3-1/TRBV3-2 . CASSQRGGFNSPLHF TGTGCCAGCAGCCAGCGGGGAGGGTTTAATTCACCCCTCCACTTT
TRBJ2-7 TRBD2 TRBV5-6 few CASSLPIGLASREQYF TGTGCCAGCAGCTTGCCCATCGGACTAGCGAGTAGGGAGCAGTACTTC
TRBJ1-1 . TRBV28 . CASSLGALNTEAFF TGTGCCAGCAGTTTAGGGGCCCTTAACACTGAAGCTTTCTTT
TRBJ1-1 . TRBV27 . CASRGRMAMNTEAFF TGTGCCAGCAGGGGGCGGATGGCCATGAACACTGAAGCTTTCTTT
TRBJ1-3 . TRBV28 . CASSTGSSLSGNTIYF TGTGCCAGCAGCACAGGGTCCTCCCTCTCTGGAAACACCATATATTTT
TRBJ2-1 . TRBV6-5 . CASRWGLANEQFF TGTGCCAGCAGGTGGGGCCTGGCTAATGAGCAGTTCTTC
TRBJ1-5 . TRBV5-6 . CASSFLNQPQHF TGTGCCAGCAGCTTTCTTAATCAGCCCCAGCATTTT
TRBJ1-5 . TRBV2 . CASTERRAEVHQPQHF TGTGCCAGCACAGAAAGGAGGGCTGAAGTCCATCAGCCCCAGCATTTT